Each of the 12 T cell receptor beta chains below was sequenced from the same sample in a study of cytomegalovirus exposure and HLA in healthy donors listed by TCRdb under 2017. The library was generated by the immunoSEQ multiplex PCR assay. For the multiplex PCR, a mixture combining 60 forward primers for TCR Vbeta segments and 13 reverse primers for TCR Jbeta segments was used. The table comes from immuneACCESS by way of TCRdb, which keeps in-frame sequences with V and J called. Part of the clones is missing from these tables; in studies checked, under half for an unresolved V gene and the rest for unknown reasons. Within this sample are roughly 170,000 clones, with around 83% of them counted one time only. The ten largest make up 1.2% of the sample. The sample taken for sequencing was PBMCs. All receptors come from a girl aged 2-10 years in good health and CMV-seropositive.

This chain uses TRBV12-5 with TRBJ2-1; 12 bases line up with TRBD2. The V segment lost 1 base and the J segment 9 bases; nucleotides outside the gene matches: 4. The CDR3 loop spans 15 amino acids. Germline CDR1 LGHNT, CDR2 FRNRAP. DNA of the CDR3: TGTGCTAGTGGTTTGGGGACTAGCGGGGTCAGTGAGCAGTTCTTC. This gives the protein CASGLGTSGVSEQFF.

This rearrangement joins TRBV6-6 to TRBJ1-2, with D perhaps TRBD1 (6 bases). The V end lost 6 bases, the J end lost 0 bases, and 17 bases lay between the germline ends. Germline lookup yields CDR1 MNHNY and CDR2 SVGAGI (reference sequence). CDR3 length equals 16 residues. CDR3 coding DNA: TGTGCCAGCAGCCTATCTGCTAAGGGGGCTAACTATGGCTACACCTTC. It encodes CASSLSAKGANYGYTF.

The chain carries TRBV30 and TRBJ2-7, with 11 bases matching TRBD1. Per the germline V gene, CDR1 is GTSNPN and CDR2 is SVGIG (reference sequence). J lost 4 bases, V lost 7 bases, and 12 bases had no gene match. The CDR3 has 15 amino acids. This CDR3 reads CAYISRDRGAYEQYF. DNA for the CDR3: TGTGCCTACATAAGCCGGGACAGGGGGGCTTACGAGCAGTACTTC. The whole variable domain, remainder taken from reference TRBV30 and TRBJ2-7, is SQTIHQWPATLVQPVGSPLSLECTVEGTSNPNLYWYRQAAGRGLQLLFYSVGIGQISSEVPQNLSASRPQDRQFILSSKKLLLSDSGFYLCAYISRDRGAYEQYFGPGTRLTVT.

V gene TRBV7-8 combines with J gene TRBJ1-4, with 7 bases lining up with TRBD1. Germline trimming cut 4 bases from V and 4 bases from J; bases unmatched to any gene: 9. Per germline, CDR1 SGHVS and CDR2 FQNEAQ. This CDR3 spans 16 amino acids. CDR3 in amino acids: CASSSLSGQLNEKLFF. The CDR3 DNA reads TGTGCCAGCAGCTCGCTATCGGGACAGCTTAATGAAAAACTGTTTTTT.

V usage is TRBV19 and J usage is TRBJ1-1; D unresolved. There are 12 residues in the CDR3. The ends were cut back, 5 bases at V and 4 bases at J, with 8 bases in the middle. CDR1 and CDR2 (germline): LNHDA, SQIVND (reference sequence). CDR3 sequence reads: CASSLVSTEAFF. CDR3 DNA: TGTGCCAGTAGTTTAGTGAGCACTGAAGCTTTCTTT.

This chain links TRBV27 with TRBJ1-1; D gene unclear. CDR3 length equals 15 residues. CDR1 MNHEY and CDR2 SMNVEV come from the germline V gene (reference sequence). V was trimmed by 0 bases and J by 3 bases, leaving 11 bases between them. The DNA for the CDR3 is TGTGCCAGCAGTTTATCTTGGGGAGGGTACACTGAAGCTTTCTTT. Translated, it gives CASSLSWGGYTEAFF.

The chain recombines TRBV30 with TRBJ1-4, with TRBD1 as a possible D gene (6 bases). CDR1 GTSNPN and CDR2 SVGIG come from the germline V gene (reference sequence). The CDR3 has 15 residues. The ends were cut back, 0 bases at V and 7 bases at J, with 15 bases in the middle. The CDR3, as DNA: TGTGCCTGGAGTGTACGCAGGGGCGAGGGTGAAAAACTGTTTTTT. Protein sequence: CAWSVRRGEGEKLFF.

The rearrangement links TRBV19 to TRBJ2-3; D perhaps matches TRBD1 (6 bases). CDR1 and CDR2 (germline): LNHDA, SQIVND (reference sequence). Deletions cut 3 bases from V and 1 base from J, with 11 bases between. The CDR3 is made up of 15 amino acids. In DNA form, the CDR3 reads TGTGCCAGTAGTATCCTACAGGGAGGCACAGATACGCAGTATTTT. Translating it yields CASSILQGGTDTQYF.

The CDR3 bases are TGCAGCGTCGGACAGGTCCCCTCCTACGAGCAGTACTTC. Its translation is CSVGQVPSYEQYF. This chain uses TRBV29-1 with TRBJ2-5; 7 bases are shared with TRBD1. The J call may be in error: the DNA end matches TRBJ2-7 better. Germline CDR1 and CDR2: SQVTM and ANQGSEA. The CDR3 sequence is 13 residues long.

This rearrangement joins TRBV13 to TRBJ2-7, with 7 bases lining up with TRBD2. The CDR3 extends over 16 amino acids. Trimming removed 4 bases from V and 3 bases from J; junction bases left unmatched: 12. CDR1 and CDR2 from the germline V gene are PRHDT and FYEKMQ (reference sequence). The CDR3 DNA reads TGTGCCAGCAGCTCCCGACGGGGGGTGAGGGTCTACGAGCAGTACTTC. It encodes CASSSRRGVRVYEQYF.

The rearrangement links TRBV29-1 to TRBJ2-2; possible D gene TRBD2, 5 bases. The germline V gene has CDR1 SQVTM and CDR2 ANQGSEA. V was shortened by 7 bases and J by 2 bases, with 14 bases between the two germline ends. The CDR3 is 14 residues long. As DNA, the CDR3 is TGCAGCGGCAGCCTGACGGGAAACACCGGGGAGCTGTTTTTT. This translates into CSGSLTGNTGELFF.

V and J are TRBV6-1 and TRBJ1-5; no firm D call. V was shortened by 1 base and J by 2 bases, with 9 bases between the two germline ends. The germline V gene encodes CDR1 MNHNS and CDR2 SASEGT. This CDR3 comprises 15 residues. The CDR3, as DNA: TGTGCCAGCAGTGAAGGGGAGGAAGGCAATCAGCCCCAGCATTTT. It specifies CASSEGEEGNQPQHF.